This passage covers 26 T cell receptor beta chains from one sample sequenced in a study of blood T cell repertoires in COVID-19. Clones were sequenced by immunoSEQ multiplex PCR, and TCRdb holds only the in-frame ones, with some missing. The profile shows under 150,000 clones, roughly 90% of them singletons. Sequencing was performed on PBMCs or T cells enriched from blood (not recorded which). These receptor sequences come from a woman between 50 and 59 years old who had recovered from COVID-19.

The chain couples TRBV4-1 to TRBJ2-1; TRBD2 aligns across 11 bases. The CDR3 extends over 17 amino acids. After removal of 3 bases from V and 6 bases from J, the junction contained 10 bases not matched to a gene. Per the germline V gene, CDR1 is MGHRA and CDR2 is YSYEKL. DNA for the CDR3: TGCGCCAGCAGCCATCTACTAGCGGGGGCGCGTCTCAATGAGCAGTTCTTC. Amino acids: CASSHLLAGARLNEQFF.

This chain links TRBV9 with TRBJ2-3; 9 nucleotides align to TRBD2. Germline trimming cut 4 bases from V and 3 bases from J; bases unmatched to any gene: 9. This CDR3 has 16 residues. In germline, CDR1 is SGDLS, CDR2 YYNGEE. The CDR3 reads CASSPLSRGGTDTQYF. CDR3 bases: TGTGCCAGCAGCCCCCTCTCGCGGGGGGGGACAGATACGCAGTATTTT.

This clone appeared a few times. The chain uses TRBV3-1 (or the pseudogene TRBV3-2) and TRBJ2-7, with D possibly matching TRBD2 (6 bases). The CDR3 contains 12 residues. The V gene lost 4 bases and the J gene lost 5 bases, with 9 bases spanning the gap. Germline CDR1 LGHDT, CDR2 YNNKEL (reference sequence). This chain's CDR3 is CASSLGGHEQYF. The CDR3 DNA is TGTGCCAGCAGCCTCGGGGGACACGAGCAGTACTTC.

This chain joins TRBV6-1 and TRBJ1-5; D is perhaps TRBD1 (6 bases). From germline, CDR1 is MNHNS and CDR2 SASEGT. This CDR3 is 16 amino acids long. Trimming took off 2 bases at V and 4 bases at J, with 15 bases between the two ends. This chain's CDR3 is CASSERDKGRNQPQHF. CDR3 DNA sequence: TGTGCCAGCAGTGAAAGGGACAAGGGAAGAAATCAGCCCCAGCATTTT.

The CDR3 spells CASRERQGNEKLFF. DNA of the CDR3: TGCGCCAGCCGAGAGAGACAGGGGAATGAAAAACTGTTTTTT. The chain joins TRBV5-1 to TRBJ1-4; 8 bases map to TRBD1. CDR1 and CDR2 from the germline V gene are SGHRS and YFSETQ. This CDR3 has 14 amino acids. The J segment lost 5 bases and the V segment lost 7 bases, leaving 7 bases of the junction unmatched.

V usage is TRBV12-3 or TRBV12-4 and J usage is TRBJ2-2; D is ambiguous. The V gene lost 3 bases and the J gene lost 4 bases, with 6 bases spanning the gap. This CDR3 spans 13 amino acids. In DNA, the CDR3 is TGTGCCAGCAGTTTTGGCCGCACCGGGGAGCTGTTTTTT. Protein product: CASSFGRTGELFF.

This clone appeared many times. Other DNA sequences of this sample code for an identical CDR3. This chain uses TRBV5-1 with TRBJ1-1; D may be TRBD1 (6 bases). Germline CDR1 is SGHRS and CDR2 is YFSETQ. The CDR3 has 16 residues. V lost 0 bases and J lost 1, with 13 bases in between. The CDR3 region has the DNA TGCGCCAGCAGCTTGGGGTCCGGGACACAGAACACTGAAGCTTTCTTT. Its protein is CASSLGSGTQNTEAFF.

J is TRBJ1-2 and V is TRBV5-1, with D perhaps TRBD1 (6 bases). Per the germline V gene, CDR1 is SGHRS and CDR2 is YFSETQ. This CDR3 region has 15 residues. Trimming took 2 bases from V and 3 from J, leaving 14 bases between them. The CDR3 DNA reads as TGCGCCAGCAGCTTACAGGGTCCCAGCCACTATGGCTACACCTTC. Residues: CASSLQGPSHYGYTF.

The chain couples TRBV13 to TRBJ2-7, with TRBD2 as a possible D gene (5 bases). Germline lookup yields CDR1 PRHDT and CDR2 FYEKMQ (reference sequence). The CDR3 length is 13 residues. Trimming took off 5 bases at V and 5 bases at J, with 13 bases between the two ends. The CDR3 is CASSPIGVHEQYF. The CDR3 DNA sequence: TGTGCCAGCAGCCCTATCGGGGTGCACGAGCAGTACTTC.

This clone has a handful of counts. Written as DNA, the CDR3 is TGTGCCAGCAGCTCGACTTCGAACACTGAAGCTTTCTTT. Translation gives CASSSTSNTEAFF. The chain is built from TRBV5-8 and TRBJ1-1; no reliable D call. This CDR3 is built from 13 residues. V was shortened by 3 bases and J by 1 base, with 7 bases between the two germline ends. Germline lookup yields CDR1 SGHTS and CDR2 YDEGEE.

CDR3: CSASGTSGVKTQYF. The CDR3 bases are TGCAGTGCTAGTGGGACTAGCGGGGTGAAGACCCAGTACTTC. The chain combines TRBV20-1 with TRBJ2-5; 13 bases align to TRBD2. Germline loops: CDR1 DFQATT, CDR2 SNEGSKA (reference sequence). The CDR3 loop spans 14 amino acids. V dropped 3 bases and J dropped 6; count of bases not matched to a gene: 4.

The rearrangement joins TRBV13 to TRBJ1-1, with D perhaps matching TRBD1 (5 bases). The CDR3 spans 15 residues. V was cut by 3 bases and J by 0 bases, with 11 bases left in between. The V gene's germline CDR1 is PRHDT and CDR2 FYEKMQ (reference sequence). CDR3 in DNA: TGTGCCAGCAGCTTCCAGGGTAACATGAACACTGAAGCTTTCTTT. This translates into CASSFQGNMNTEAFF.

This rearrangement joins TRBV7-3 to TRBJ1-1, with D possibly TRBD1 on 6 matching bases. Germline V gene lookup returns CDR1 SGHTA and CDR2 FQGTGA. Trimming removed 2 bases from V and 1 base from J, with 8 bases in between. The CDR3 loop spans 14 amino acids. The CDR3 protein is CASSLGTPNTEAFF. CDR3 bases: TGTGCCAGCAGCTTAGGGACACCGAACACTGAAGCTTTCTTT.

About this clone: Other DNA variants within this sample encode the same CDR3. This chain joins TRBV5-1 and TRBJ2-7, with 8 bases lining up with TRBD1. The ends lost 0 bases at V and 4 bases at J; junction bases unmatched: 3. The germline CDR1 and CDR2 sequences are SGHRS and YFSETQ. This CDR3 comprises 14 residues. CDR3 amino acids: CASSLDTGGYEQYF. The CDR3 coding sequence is TGCGCCAGCAGCTTGGATACAGGGGGGTACGAGCAGTACTTC.

This clone is a singleton in its sample. This rearrangement joins TRBV2 to TRBJ1-2, with 8 bases matching TRBD1. This CDR3 contains 15 residues. The V gene's germline CDR1 is SNHLY and CDR2 FYNNEI. After removal of 7 bases from V and 4 bases from J, the junction contained 11 bases not matched to a gene. The CDR3 DNA follows: TGTGCCAGCACTAATGGACAGGGTTTCAGCTATGGCTACACCTTC. Encoded protein: CASTNGQGFSYGYTF. The full variable domain, in which reference TRBV2 and TRBJ1-2 provide the parts outside the CDR3, is EPEVTQTPSHQVTQMGQEVILRCVPISNHLYFYWYRQILGQKVEFLVSFYNNEISEKSEIFDDQFSVERPDGSNFTLKIRSTKLEDSAMYFCASTNGQGFSYGYTFGSGTRLTVV.

This chain links TRBV14 with TRBJ1-4; 8 bases agree with TRBD1. CDR1 and CDR2 from the germline V gene are SGHDN and FVKESK. The CDR3 extends over 14 amino acids. V lost 4 bases, J lost 5 bases, and 3 bases stayed unmatched. CDR3 DNA sequence: TGTGCCAGCAGCCCACGGACAGGGAATGAAAAACTGTTTTTT. It is translated as CASSPRTGNEKLFF.

This chain connects TRBV3-1 (or the pseudogene TRBV3-2) to TRBJ1-1; TRBD1 might be the D (5 bases). The CDR3 runs 17 residues. V shed 4 bases and J shed 0 bases, with 18 bases lying between them. The germline V gene has CDR1 LGHDT and CDR2 YNNKEL (reference sequence). CDR3 in amino acids: CASSLSDLGVLNTEAFF. The CDR3 DNA is TGTGCCAGCAGCCTCTCGGATCTAGGGGTGCTGAACACTGAAGCTTTCTTT.

This chain joins TRBV6-5 and TRBJ2-2; the D is unclear. Germline-derived CDR1 and CDR2 are MNHEY and SVGAGI. The V end lost 7 bases, the J end lost 4 bases, and 4 bases lay between the germline ends. This CDR3 is 11 amino acids long. The CDR3 here is CASIGTGELFF. As DNA, the CDR3 is TGTGCCAGCATCGGCACCGGGGAGCTGTTTTTT.

The rearrangement links TRBV9 to TRBJ1-1; possible D gene TRBD1, 5 bases. V dropped 0 bases and J dropped 4 bases, with 19 bases sitting between them. The CDR3 extends over 17 amino acids. Germline assignment: CDR1 SGDLS and CDR2 YYNGEE. The CDR3 DNA sequence: TGTGCCAGCAGCGTAGTAGTATCCCGAAGGGGCTCCACTGAAGCTTTCTTT. Translating gives CASSVVVSRRGSTEAFF.

This chain connects TRBV19 to TRBJ2-3, with TRBD1 as a possible D gene (5 bases). The CDR3 runs 16 residues. V dropped 4 bases and J dropped 3 bases, with 17 bases sitting between them. Germline CDR1 is LNHDA and CDR2 is SQIVND (reference sequence). The chain's CDR3 is CASSKWGQGPTDTQYF. The CDR3 DNA reads as TGTGCCAGTAGTAAGTGGGGCCAGGGTCCGACAGATACGCAGTATTTT.

This rearrangement joins TRBV9 to TRBJ2-7; unclear D gene. V lost 0 bases and J lost 3, with 10 bases in between. CDR1 and CDR2 from the germline V gene are SGDLS and YYNGEE. There are 14 residues in the CDR3. The CDR3, as DNA: TGTGCCAGCAGCGTAGGTATACCAGACTACGAGCAGTACTTC. Translating gives CASSVGIPDYEQYF.

V is TRBV18 and J is TRBJ1-2; 8 bases align to TRBD1. The germline V gene has CDR1 KGHSH and CDR2 LQKENI. Unmatched junction bases numbered 7, after V lost 0 bases and J lost 1 base. The CDR3 is made up of 17 amino acids. Written as DNA, the CDR3 is TGTGCCAGCTCACCACCTCAAGACAGGGGCTTTAACTATGGCTACACCTTC. The encoded protein is CASSPPQDRGFNYGYTF.

A single count supports this clone. This chain links TRBV5-1 with TRBJ1-6; TRBD1 matches at 7 bases. The V gene end was trimmed by 0 bases and the J gene end by 10 bases; junction bases not matched to a gene: 7. This CDR3 is built from 15 residues. The germline CDR1 and CDR2 sequences are SGHRS and YFSETQ. In DNA, the CDR3 is TGCGCCAGCAGCTTGGAGACAGGGCGTAGGTCACCCCTCCACTTT. As protein: CASSLETGRRSPLHF.

This clone was seen a single time. The chain joins TRBV3-1 (or the pseudogene TRBV3-2) to TRBJ2-3, with D maybe TRBD1 (5 bases). Between the trimmed V and J ends, which lost 4 bases and 6 bases, there was a span of 8 bases. Germline V gene data show CDR1 as LGHDT and CDR2 as YNNKEL (reference sequence). The CDR3 loop spans 12 amino acids. The CDR3 is CASSRKGDTQYF. The DNA of the CDR3 is TGTGCCAGCAGCCGAAAGGGGGATACGCAGTATTTT.

The rearrangement links TRBV5-5 to TRBJ1-4; possibly TRBD1 for D (6 bases). CDR1 is SGHKS, CDR2 YYEKEE, per germline (reference sequence). The CDR3 spans 15 residues. V dropped 4 bases and J dropped 8 bases, with 18 bases sitting between them. CDR3 protein: CASSRPGQGTEKLFF. CDR3 nucleotides: TGTGCCAGCAGCCGACCGGGACAAGGTACCGAAAAACTGTTTTTT. Together with reference TRBV5-5 and TRBJ1-4, the CDR3 gives the full variable domain: DAGVTQSPTHLIKTRGQQVTLRCSPISGHKSVSWYQQVLGQGPQFIFQYYEKEERGRGNFPDRFSARQFPNYSSELNVNALLLGDSALYLCASSRPGQGTEKLFFGSGTQLSVL.

The V gene is TRBV4-1, the J gene TRBJ1-2, with TRBD1 as a possible D gene (6 bases). V lost 6 bases, J lost 3 bases, and 14 bases lay in between. Germline V gene data show CDR1 as MGHRA and CDR2 as YSYEKL. The CDR3 length is 14 residues. CDR3 region: CASREGEGDYGYTF. CDR3 coding DNA: TGCGCCAGCAGGGAGGGGGAGGGAGACTATGGCTACACCTTC.